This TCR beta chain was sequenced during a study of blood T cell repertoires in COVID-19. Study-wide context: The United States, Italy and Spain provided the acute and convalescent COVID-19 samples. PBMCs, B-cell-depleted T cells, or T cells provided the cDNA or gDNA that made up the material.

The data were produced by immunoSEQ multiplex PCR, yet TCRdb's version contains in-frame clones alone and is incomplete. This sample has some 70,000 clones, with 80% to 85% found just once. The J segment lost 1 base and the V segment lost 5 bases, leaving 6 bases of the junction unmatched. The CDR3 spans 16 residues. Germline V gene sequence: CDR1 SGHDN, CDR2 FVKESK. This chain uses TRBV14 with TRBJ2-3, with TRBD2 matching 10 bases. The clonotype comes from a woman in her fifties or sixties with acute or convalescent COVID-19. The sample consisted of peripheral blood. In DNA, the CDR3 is TGTGCCAGCAGCGAGAGACTAGCGGGCCGCACAGATACGCAGTATTTT. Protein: CASSERLAGRTDTQYF.